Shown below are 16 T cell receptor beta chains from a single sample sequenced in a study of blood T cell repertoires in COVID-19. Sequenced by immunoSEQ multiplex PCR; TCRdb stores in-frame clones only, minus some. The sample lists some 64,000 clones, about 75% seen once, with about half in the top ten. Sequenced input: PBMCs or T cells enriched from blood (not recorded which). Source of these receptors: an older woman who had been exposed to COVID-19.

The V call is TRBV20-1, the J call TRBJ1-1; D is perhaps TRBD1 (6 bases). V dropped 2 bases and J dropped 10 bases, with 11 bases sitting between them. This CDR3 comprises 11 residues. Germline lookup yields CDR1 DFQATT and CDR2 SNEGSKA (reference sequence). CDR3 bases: TGCAGTGCTAGATTGGGGGCAAGAGCTTTCTTT. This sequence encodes CSARLGARAFF.

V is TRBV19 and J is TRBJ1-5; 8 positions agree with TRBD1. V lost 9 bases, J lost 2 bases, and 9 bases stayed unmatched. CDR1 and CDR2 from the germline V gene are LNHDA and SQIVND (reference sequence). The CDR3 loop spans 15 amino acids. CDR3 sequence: CASLLQGAGNQPQHF. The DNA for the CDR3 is TGTGCCAGCCTTTTGCAGGGGGCTGGCAATCAGCCCCAGCATTTT.

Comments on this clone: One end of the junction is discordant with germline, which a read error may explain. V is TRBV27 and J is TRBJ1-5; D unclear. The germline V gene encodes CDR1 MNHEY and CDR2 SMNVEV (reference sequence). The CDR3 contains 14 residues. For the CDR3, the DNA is TGTGCCAGCGGTTTAGGGCAGGGCAATCAGCCCCAGCATTTT. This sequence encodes CASGLGQGNQPQHF.

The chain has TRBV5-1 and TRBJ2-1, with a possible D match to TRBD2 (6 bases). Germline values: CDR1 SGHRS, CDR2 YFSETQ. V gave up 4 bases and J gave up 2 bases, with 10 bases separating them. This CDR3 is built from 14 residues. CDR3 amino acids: CASSISGPYNEQFF. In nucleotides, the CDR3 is TGCGCCAGCAGCATTAGCGGCCCCTACAATGAGCAGTTCTTC.

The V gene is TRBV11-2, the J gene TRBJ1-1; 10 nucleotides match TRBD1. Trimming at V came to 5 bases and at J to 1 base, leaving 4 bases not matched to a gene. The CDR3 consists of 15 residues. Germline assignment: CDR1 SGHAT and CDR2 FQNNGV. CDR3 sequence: CASSPGDRGNTEAFF. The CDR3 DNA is TGTGCCAGCAGCCCTGGGGACAGGGGGAACACTGAAGCTTTCTTT. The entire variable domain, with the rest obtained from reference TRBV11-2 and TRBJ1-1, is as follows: EAGVAQSPRYKIIEKRQSVAFWCNPISGHATLYWYQQILGQGPKLLIQFQNNGVVDDSQLPKDRFSAERLKGVDSTLKIQPAKLEDSAVYLCASSPGDRGNTEAFFGQGTRLTVV.

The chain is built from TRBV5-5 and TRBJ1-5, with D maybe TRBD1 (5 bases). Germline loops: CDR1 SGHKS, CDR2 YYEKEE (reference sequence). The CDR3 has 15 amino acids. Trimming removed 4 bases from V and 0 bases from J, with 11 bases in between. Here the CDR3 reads CASSQGLHSNQPQHF. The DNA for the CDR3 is TGTGCCAGCAGCCAGGGACTCCATAGCAATCAGCCCCAGCATTTT. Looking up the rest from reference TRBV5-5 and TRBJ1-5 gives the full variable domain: DAGVTQSPTHLIKTRGQQVTLRCSPISGHKSVSWYQQVLGQGPQFIFQYYEKEERGRGNFPDRFSARQFPNYSSELNVNALLLGDSALYLCASSQGLHSNQPQHFGDGTRLSIL.

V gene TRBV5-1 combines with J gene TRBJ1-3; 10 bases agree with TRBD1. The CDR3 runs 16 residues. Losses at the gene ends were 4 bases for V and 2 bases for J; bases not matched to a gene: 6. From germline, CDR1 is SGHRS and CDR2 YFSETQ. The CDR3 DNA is TGCGCCAGCAGCAGAGATGGGACAGGGGCTGGAAACACCATATATTTT. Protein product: CASSRDGTGAGNTIYF.

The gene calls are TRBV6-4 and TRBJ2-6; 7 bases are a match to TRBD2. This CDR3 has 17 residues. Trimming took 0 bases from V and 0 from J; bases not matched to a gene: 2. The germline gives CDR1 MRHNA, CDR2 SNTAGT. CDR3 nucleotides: TGTGCCAGCAGTGACTCCGGCGGGGGCTCTGGGGCCAACGTCCTGACTTTC. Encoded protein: CASSDSGGGSGANVLTF.

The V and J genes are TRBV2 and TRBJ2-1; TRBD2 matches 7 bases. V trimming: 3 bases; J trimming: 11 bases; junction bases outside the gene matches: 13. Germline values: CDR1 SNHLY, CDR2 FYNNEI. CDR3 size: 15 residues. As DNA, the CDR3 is TGTGCCAGCAGTGAGACCGGGGGGATCACCGCCCAGCAGTTCTTC. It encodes CASSETGGITAQQFF.

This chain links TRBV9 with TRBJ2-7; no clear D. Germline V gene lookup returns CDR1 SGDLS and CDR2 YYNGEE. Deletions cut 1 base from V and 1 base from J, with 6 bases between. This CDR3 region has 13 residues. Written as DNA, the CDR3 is TGTGCCAGCAGCGTACAGGATTCCTACGAGCAGTACTTC. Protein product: CASSVQDSYEQYF.

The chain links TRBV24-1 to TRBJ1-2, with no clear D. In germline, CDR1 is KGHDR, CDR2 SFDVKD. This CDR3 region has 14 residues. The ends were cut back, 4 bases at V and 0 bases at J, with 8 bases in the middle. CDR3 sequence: CATSDPVTNYGYTF. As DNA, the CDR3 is TGTGCCACCAGTGACCCAGTCACTAACTATGGCTACACCTTC.

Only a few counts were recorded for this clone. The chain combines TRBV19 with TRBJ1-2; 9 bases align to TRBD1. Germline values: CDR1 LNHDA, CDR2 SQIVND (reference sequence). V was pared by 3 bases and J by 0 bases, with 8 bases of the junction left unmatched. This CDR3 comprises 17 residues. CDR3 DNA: TGTGCCAGTAGTATTTTGACAGGGGGACGGGCTAACTATGGCTACACCTTC. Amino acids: CASSILTGGRANYGYTF.

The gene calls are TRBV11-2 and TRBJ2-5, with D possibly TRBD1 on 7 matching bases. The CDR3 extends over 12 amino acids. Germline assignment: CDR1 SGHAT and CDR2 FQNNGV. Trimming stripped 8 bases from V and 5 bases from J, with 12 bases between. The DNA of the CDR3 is TGTGCCAGCGGAGGGGGCGCGGAGACCCAGTACTTC. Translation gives CASGGGAETQYF. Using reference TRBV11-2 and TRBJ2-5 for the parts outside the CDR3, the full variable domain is EAGVAQSPRYKIIEKRQSVAFWCNPISGHATLYWYQQILGQGPKLLIQFQNNGVVDDSQLPKDRFSAERLKGVDSTLKIQPAKLEDSAVYLCASGGGAETQYFGPGTRLLVL.

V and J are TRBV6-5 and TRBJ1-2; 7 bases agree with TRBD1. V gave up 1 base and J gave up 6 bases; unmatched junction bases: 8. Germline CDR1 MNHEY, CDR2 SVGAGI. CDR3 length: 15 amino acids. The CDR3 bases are TGTGCCAGCAGTTACTTAACGGGCAGGGGGGATGGCTACACCTTC. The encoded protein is CASSYLTGRGDGYTF.

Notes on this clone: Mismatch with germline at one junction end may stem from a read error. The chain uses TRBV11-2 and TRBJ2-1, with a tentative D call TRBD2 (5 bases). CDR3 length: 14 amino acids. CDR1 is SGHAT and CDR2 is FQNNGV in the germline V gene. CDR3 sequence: CASSLDLAYNEQFF. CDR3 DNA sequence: TGTGCCAGCAGCCTAGACCTAGCTTACAATGAGCAGTTCTTC.

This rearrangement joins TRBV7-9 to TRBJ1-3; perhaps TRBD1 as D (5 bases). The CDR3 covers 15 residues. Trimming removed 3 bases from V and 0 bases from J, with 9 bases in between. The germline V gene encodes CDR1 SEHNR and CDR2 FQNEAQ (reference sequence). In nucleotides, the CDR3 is TGTGCCAGCAGCTTCACAGGCACCTCTGGAAACACCATATATTTT. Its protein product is CASSFTGTSGNTIYF.